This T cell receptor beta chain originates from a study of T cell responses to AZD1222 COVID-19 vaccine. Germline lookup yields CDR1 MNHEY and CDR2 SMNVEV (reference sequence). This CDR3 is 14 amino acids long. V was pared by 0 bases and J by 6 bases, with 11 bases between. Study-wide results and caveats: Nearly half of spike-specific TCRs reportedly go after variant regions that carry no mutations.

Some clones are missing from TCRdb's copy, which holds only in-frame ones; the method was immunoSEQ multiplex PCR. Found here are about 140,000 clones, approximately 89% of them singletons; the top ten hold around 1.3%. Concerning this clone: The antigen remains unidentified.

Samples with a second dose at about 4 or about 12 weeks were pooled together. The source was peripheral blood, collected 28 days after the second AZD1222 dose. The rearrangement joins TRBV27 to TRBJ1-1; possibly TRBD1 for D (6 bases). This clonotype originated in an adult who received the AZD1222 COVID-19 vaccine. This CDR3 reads CASSLSARGPEAFF. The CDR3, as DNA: TGTGCCAGCAGTTTATCGGCGCGGGGGCCTGAAGCTTTCTTT.